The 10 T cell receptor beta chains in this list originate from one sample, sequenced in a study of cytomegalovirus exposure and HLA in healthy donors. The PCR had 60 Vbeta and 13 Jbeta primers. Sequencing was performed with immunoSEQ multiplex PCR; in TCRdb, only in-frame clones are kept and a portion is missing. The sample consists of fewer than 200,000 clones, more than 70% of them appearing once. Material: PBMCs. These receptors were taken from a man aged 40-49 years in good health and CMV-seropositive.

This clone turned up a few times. The CDR3 DNA reads TGCGCCAGCAGCTTGGCGGCGGCGTTTCCCCGTCCCGAGCAGTACTTC. This encodes CASSLAAAFPRPEQYF. The gene calls are TRBV5-1 and TRBJ2-7; D call uncertain. Germline-derived CDR1 and CDR2 are SGHRS and YFSETQ. The CDR3 is 16 amino acids. V lost 0 bases to trimming and J lost 6 bases, with 19 bases between them.

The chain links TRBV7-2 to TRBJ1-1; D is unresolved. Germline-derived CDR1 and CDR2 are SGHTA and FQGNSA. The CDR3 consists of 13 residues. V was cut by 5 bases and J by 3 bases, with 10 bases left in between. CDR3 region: CASSRVWDTEAFF. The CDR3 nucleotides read TGTGCCAGCAGCCGGGTCTGGGACACTGAAGCTTTCTTT.

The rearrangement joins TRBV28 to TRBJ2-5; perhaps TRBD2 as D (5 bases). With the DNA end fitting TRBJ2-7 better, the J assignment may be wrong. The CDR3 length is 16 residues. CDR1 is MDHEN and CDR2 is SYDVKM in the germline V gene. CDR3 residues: CASSLNEGPASYEQYF. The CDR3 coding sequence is TGTGCCAGCAGTTTAAATGAGGGTCCGGCCTCCTACGAGCAGTACTTC.

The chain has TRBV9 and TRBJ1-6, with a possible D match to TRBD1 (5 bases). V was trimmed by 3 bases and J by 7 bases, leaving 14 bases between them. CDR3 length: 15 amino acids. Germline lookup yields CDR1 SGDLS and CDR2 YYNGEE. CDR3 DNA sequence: TGTGCCAGCAGCGCCCTCCCGGGGGACAATTCACCCCTCCACTTT. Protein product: CASSALPGDNSPLHF.

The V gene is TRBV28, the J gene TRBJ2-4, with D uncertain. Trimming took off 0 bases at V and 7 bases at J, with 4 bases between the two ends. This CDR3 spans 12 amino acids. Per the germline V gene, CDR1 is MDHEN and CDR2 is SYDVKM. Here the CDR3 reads CASSLWENIQYF. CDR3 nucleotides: TGTGCCAGCAGTTTATGGGAGAACATTCAGTACTTC.

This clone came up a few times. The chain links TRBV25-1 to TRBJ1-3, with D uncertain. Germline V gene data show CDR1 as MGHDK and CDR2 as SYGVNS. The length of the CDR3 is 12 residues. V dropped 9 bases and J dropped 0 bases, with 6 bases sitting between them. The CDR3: CASLSSGNTIYF. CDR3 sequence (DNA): TGTGCCAGTCTAAGCTCTGGAAACACCATATATTTT.

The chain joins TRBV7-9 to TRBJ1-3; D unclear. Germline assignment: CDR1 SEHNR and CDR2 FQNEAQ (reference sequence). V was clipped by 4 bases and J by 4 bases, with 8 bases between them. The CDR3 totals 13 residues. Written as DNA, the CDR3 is TGTGCCAGCAGCTCCCCACTCGGAAACACCATATATTTT. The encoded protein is CASSSPLGNTIYF.

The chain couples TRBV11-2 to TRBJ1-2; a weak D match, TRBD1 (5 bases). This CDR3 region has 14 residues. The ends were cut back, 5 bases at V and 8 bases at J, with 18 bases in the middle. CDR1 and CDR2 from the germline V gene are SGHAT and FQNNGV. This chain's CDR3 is CASSTISGNSGYTF. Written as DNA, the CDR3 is TGTGCCAGCAGCACTATTTCAGGGAATAGCGGCTACACCTTC.

The chain's CDR3 is CASSVDGEYNEQFF. The CDR3, as DNA: TGTGCCAGCAGCGTAGATGGGGAGTACAATGAGCAGTTCTTC. The rearrangement links TRBV9 to TRBJ2-1; tentatively, D is TRBD2 (5 bases). This CDR3 has 14 residues. V gave up 0 bases and J gave up 4 bases, with 8 bases separating them. Germline CDR1 and CDR2: SGDLS and YYNGEE.

The CDR3: CASSLGTSLETQYF. The CDR3 DNA is TGTGCCAGCAGCTTGGGGACTAGCTTAGAGACCCAGTACTTC. The chain couples TRBV5-4 to TRBJ2-5; TRBD2 agrees at 8 bases. Germline trimming cut 0 bases from V and 4 bases from J; bases unmatched to any gene: 2. The CDR3 length is 14 residues. The V gene's germline CDR1 is SGHNT and CDR2 YYREEE (reference sequence).